The text below deals with one TCR beta chain. This CDR3 is built from 13 residues. The germline V gene encodes CDR1 LNHDA and CDR2 SQIVND (reference sequence). V was clipped by 4 bases and J by 8 bases, with 14 bases between them. The source of the sample is a study of radiotherapy plus CTLA-4 blockade in lung cancer. The repertoire was sequenced with immunoSEQ multiplex PCR; TCRdb's copy has only in-frame clones and lacks some. The table shows around 110,000 clones, with approximately 90% occurring only once. The origin of this receptor is a human donor with non-small cell lung cancer that progressed on radiotherapy plus ipilimumab. The sequencing here drew on peripheral blood, taken from a patient treated with radiotherapy plus ipilimumab. The chain links TRBV19 to TRBJ1-2; the D is unclear. The DNA of the CDR3 is TGTGCCAGTAGTAGGCTGGGGATAGACGGCTACACCTTC. As protein: CASSRLGIDGYTF.